The rows below give T cell receptor beta chains drawn from one sample of a study of Ad26.COV2.S vaccination and SARS-CoV-2 variants. Sequenced by immunoSEQ multiplex PCR; TCRdb stores in-frame clones only, minus some. There are a few hundred thousand clones in the sample; about 92% occur only once, and under 2% lies in the top ten. The specimen comprised peripheral blood, sampled in a trial of Ad26.COV2.S vaccine versus placebo. The origin of the receptors is a person aged 18-60 years who received the Ad26.COV2.S COVID-19 vaccine or a placebo. The CDR3 runs from the conserved cysteine through the conserved F or W. A D gene is named only where the DNA matches it firmly. The size of a clone is reported for some rows only, either as once, few or many, or as a class for expanded clones.

clone_size	j_call	v_call	d_call	cdr3_aa	cdr3_nt
NA	TRBJ1-2	TRBV27	TRBD1	CASRNRRTGDGYTF	TGTGCCAGCAGAAACCGACGGACAGGCGATGGCTACACCTTC
NA	TRBJ2-2	TRBV11-2	NA	CASTLDGTGELFF	TGTGCCAGCACCTTGGACGGCACCGGGGAGCTGTTTTTT
NA	TRBJ1-6	TRBV27	NA	CASSRDGPSMPLHF	TGTGCCAGCAGTAGGGACGGACCGAGTATGCCCCTCCACTTT
once	TRBJ1-3	TRBV18	NA	CASSPQGAGNTIYF	TGTGCCAGCTCACCCCAGGGAGCTGGAAACACCATATATTTT
NA	TRBJ2-2	TRBV7-8	NA	CASSSRKANTGELFF	TGTGCCAGCAGTTCTAGGAAGGCGAACACCGGGGAGCTGTTTTTT
NA	TRBJ2-1	TRBV11-2	TRBD2	CASSLRDYLTEFF	TGTGCCAGCAGCTTACGGGACTACCTGACTGAGTTCTTC
NA	TRBJ2-2	TRBV27	NA	CASSPSFSIRGELFF	TGTGCCAGCAGTCCGTCCTTTTCAATCCGGGGGGAGCTGTTTTTT
NA	TRBJ1-1	TRBV15	NA	CATSTALGGTEAFF	TGTGCCACCAGCACAGCCCTAGGCGGCACTGAAGCTTTCTTT
NA	TRBJ2-7	TRBV24-1	NA	CATSDTDRYEQYF	TGTGCCACCAGTGATACGGACCGATACGAGCAGTACTTC
NA	TRBJ1-4	TRBV6-6	NA	CASSYDRSNEKLFF	TGTGCCAGCAGTTACGACAGGAGTAATGAAAAACTGTTTTTT
NA	TRBJ1-2	TRBV12-3/TRBV12-4	NA	CASSPSNSYTF	TGTGCCAGCAGTCCGAGCAATAGCTACACCTTC
NA	TRBJ1-2	TRBV7-2	NA	CASRPKATTGNYGYTF	TGTGCCAGCAGGCCCAAGGCCACGACTGGTAACTATGGCTACACCTTC
NA	TRBJ2-5	TRBV21-1	NA	CASSKQGSKETQYF	TGTGCCAGCAGCAAACAGGGGTCTAAAGAGACCCAGTACTTC
NA	TRBJ2-2	TRBV5-8	NA	CASSLEVGELFF	TGTGCCAGCAGCTTGGAGGTCGGGGAGCTGTTTTTT
NA	TRBJ2-7	TRBV4-3	NA	CASSQGPDFPYEQYF	TGCGCCAGCAGCCAGGGACCGGACTTTCCCTACGAGCAGTACTTC
NA	TRBJ1-1	TRBV4-3	NA	CASSQRISLQAHTEAFF	TGCGCCAGCAGCCAAAGAATATCCCTTCAGGCCCACACTGAAGCTTTCTTT
NA	TRBJ1-2	TRBV2	TRBD1	CASSQTGDGGYTF	TGTGCCAGCAGCCAAACAGGGGACGGTGGCTACACCTTC
NA	TRBJ2-2	TRBV5-1	NA	CASRPGYTGELFF	TGCGCCAGCAGACCGGGGTACACCGGGGAGCTGTTTTTT
NA	TRBJ2-5	TRBV9	TRBD2	CASSVAGLAGGQETQYF	TGTGCCAGCAGCGTAGCTGGTCTAGCGGGGGGGCAAGAGACCCAGTACTTC
NA	TRBJ2-7	TRBV10-3	TRBD1	CAIGTGQGYEQYF	TGTGCCATCGGGACAGGACAGGGGTACGAGCAGTACTTC
NA	TRBJ1-4	TRBV23-1	TRBD1	CASSLDRGGREKLFF	TGCGCCAGCAGTCTGGACAGGGGAGGAAGGGAAAAACTGTTTTTT
once	TRBJ2-7	TRBV4-2	NA	CASSQEQDSYTYEQYF	TGTGCCAGCAGCCAAGAGCAGGACAGCTACACCTACGAGCAGTACTTC
NA	TRBJ1-5	TRBV19	TRBD1	CASLGQSEYSNQPQHF	TGTGCCAGCTTGGGACAGTCCGAATATAGCAATCAGCCCCAGCATTTT
NA	TRBJ1-3	TRBV30	NA	CAWNDRTSSGNTIYF	TGTGCCTGGAATGACAGGACCAGCTCTGGAAACACCATATATTTT
NA	TRBJ2-7	TRBV7-2	NA	CASSQEEVSYEQYF	TGTGCCAGCAGCCAAGAGGAGGTCTCCTACGAGCAGTACTTC
NA	TRBJ1-1	TRBV15	NA	CATSRAGVNTEAFF	TGTGCCACCAGCAGAGCGGGCGTGAACACTGAAGCTTTCTTT
NA	TRBJ2-7	TRBV4-1	NA	CASSPMANYEQYF	TGCGCCAGCAGCCCTATGGCCAACTACGAGCAGTACTTC
NA	TRBJ2-7	TRBV5-5	TRBD1	CASSLVLTGGSSYEQYF	TGTGCCAGCAGCTTGGTACTTACAGGGGGCTCTTCCTACGAGCAGTACTTC
once	TRBJ1-5	TRBV5-1	NA	CASSLEPGMIQPQHF	TGCGCCAGCAGCTTGGAGCCAGGTATGATTCAGCCCCAGCATTTT
NA	TRBJ1-2	TRBV5-8	NA	CASSWLPGTDGTGDYGYTF	TGTGCCAGCAGCTGGCTTCCAGGGACGGACGGAACGGGGGACTATGGCTACACCTTC
NA	TRBJ2-1	TRBV6-2/TRBV6-3	NA	CASSLIRTGEQFF	TGTGCCAGCAGTCTTATCCGGACTGGCGAGCAGTTCTTC
NA	TRBJ2-2	TRBV5-3	TRBD2	CARISFFAAEPNSGGNTGELFF	TGTGCCAGAATCAGCTTTTTCGCCGCCGAACCGAATAGCGGGGGGAACACCGGGGAGCTGTTTTTT
few	TRBJ2-7	TRBV7-9	NA	CASSLGQGLHEQYF	TGTGCCAGCAGCTTAGGGCAGGGTCTCCACGAGCAGTACTTC
once	TRBJ1-2	TRBV19	NA	CASSMRGGTANYGYTF	TGTGCCAGTAGTATGAGGGGGGGGACGGCTAACTATGGCTACACCTTC
once	TRBJ1-2	TRBV20-1	NA	CSASIDGHYGYTF	TGCAGTGCTAGTATAGACGGGCACTATGGCTACACCTTC
NA	TRBJ2-2	TRBV7-9	TRBD1	CASRPPGTGDTGELFF	TGTGCCAGCAGGCCGCCCGGGACAGGGGACACCGGGGAGCTGTTTTTT
NA	TRBJ1-4	TRBV7-8	NA	CASSRNSNEKLFF	TGTGCCAGCAGCCGGAATTCGAATGAAAAACTGTTTTTT
NA	TRBJ1-5	TRBV29-1	TRBD1	CSVRDRGGNQPQHF	TGCAGCGTGAGGGACAGGGGGGGCAATCAGCCCCAGCATTTT
NA	TRBJ2-1	TRBV6-1	TRBD2	CASSGWTSGNYNEQFF	TGTGCCAGCAGTGGCTGGACTAGCGGGAACTACAATGAGCAGTTCTTC
NA	TRBJ1-2	TRBV18	NA	CASSPQQGFDYGYTF	TGTGCCAGCTCACCACAGCAAGGGTTTGACTATGGCTACACCTTC
NA	TRBJ1-5	TRBV5-4	NA	CASSLAGDQPQHF	TGTGCCAGCAGCTTGGCAGGAGATCAGCCCCAGCATTTT
NA	TRBJ2-4	TRBV19	NA	CASSAPGLAKNIQYF	TGTGCCAGTAGTGCCCCGGGACTAGCCAAAAACATTCAGTACTTC
NA	TRBJ1-5	TRBV19	NA	CASGLGGGGQPQHF	TGTGCCAGTGGACTAGGGGGGGGCGGTCAGCCCCAGCATTTT